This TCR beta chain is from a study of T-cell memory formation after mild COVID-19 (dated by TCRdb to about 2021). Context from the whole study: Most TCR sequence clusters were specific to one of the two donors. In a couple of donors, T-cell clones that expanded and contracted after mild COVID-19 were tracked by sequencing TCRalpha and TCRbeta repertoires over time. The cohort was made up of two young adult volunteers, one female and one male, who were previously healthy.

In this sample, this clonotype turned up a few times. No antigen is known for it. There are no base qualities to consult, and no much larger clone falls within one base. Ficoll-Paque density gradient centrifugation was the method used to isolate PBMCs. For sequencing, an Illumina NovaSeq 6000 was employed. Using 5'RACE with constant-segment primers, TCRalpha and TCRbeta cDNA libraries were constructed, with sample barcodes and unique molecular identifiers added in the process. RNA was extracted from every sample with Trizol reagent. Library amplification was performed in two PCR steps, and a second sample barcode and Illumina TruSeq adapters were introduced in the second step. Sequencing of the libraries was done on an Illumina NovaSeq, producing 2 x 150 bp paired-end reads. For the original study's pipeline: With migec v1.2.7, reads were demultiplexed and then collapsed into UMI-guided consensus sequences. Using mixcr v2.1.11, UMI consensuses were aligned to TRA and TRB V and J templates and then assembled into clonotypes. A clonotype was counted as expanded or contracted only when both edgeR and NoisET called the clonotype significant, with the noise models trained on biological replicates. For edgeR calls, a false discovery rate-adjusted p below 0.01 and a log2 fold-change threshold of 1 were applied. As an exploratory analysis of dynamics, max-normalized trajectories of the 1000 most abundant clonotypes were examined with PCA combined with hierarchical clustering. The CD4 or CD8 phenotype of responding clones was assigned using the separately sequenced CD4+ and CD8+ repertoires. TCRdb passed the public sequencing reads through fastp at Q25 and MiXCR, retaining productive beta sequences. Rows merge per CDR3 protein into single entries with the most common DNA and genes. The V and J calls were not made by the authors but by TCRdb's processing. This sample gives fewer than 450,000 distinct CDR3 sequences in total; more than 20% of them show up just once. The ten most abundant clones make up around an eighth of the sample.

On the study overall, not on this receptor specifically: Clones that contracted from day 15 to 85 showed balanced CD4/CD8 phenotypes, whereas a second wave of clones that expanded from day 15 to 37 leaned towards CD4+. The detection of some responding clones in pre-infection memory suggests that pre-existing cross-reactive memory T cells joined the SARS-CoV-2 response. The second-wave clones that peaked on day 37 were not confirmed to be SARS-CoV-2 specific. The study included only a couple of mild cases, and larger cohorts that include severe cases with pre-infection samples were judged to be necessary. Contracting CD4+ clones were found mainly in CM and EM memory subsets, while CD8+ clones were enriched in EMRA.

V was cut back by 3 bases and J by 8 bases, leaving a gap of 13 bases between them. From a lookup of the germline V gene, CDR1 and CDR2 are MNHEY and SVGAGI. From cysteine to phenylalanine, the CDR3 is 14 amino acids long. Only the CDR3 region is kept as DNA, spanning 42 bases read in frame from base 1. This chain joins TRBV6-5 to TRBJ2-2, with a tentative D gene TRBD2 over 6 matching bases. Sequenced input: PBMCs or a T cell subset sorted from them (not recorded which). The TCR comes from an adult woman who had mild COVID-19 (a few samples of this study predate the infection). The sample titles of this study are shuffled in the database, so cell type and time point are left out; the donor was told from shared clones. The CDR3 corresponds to CASSYLERGGELFF. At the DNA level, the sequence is TGTGCCAGCAGTTATCTCGAACGGGGGGGGGAGCTGTTTTTT.